Shown below are 26 T cell receptor beta chains from a single sample sequenced in a study of cytomegalovirus exposure and HLA in healthy donors. 13 Jbeta primers and 60 Vbeta primers were used for the PCR. Profiled with immunoSEQ multiplex PCR; TCRdb holds only in-frame clones, not every one. This sample has 90,000 or so clones, with 82% found just once. Sequencing used PBMCs. These receptors originate from a man aged 50 to 60 in good health and CMV-seronegative.

CDR3 protein: CASGAGQGSNSPLHF. CDR3 in DNA: TGTGCCAGCGGCGCGGGACAGGGATCCAATTCACCCCTCCACTTT. The chain carries TRBV6-1 and TRBJ1-6; 9 nucleotides agree with TRBD1. The CDR3 consists of 15 residues. The germline V gene encodes CDR1 MNHNS and CDR2 SASEGT. The junction had 9 bases not matched to a gene; V was cut back by 8 bases and J by 7 bases.

This chain joins TRBV2 and TRBJ1-1, with D possibly being TRBD1 (5 bases). Per the germline V gene, CDR1 is SNHLY and CDR2 is FYNNEI. The CDR3 covers 13 residues. V shed 6 bases and J shed 1 base, with 9 bases lying between them. CDR3 region: CASRSTGNTEAFF. In DNA form, the CDR3 reads TGTGCCAGCAGATCAACAGGGAACACTGAAGCTTTCTTT.

The chain has TRBV6-1 and TRBJ2-1, with 8 bases matching TRBD2. Germline assignment: CDR1 MNHNS and CDR2 SASEGT. There are 15 residues in the CDR3. V lost 4 bases and J lost 7; bases outside the gene matches: 9. The CDR3 protein is CASSVSGGPWNEQFF. The CDR3 DNA reads TGTGCCAGCAGTGTCTCGGGAGGGCCGTGGAATGAGCAGTTCTTC.

This clone has only one observation. The chain links TRBV21-1 to TRBJ2-5; the table's TRBD2 call for D was not verified on the DNA. TRBV21-1 is an annotated pseudogene. The CDR3 sequence is 16 residues long. CDR3 bases: TGTGCCAGCAGCAAGGTCAGGGGAGGGGGTGTGGAGACCCAGTACTTC. It specifies CASSKVRGGGVETQYF.

V usage is TRBV6-5 and J usage is TRBJ2-7; TRBD2 matches 7 bases. Germline loops: CDR1 MNHEY, CDR2 SVGAGI. The J segment lost 0 bases and the V segment lost 8 bases, leaving 7 bases of the junction unmatched. This CDR3 region has 14 residues. DNA for the CDR3: TGTGCCAGCGGGGGGGAACCCCCCTCCTACGAGCAGTACTTC. Amino acids: CASGGEPPSYEQYF.

In regard to this clone: One end of the junction is discordant with germline, which a read error may explain. The genes are TRBV7-9 and TRBJ2-7; 9 bases are shared with TRBD1. The germline V gene has CDR1 SEHNR and CDR2 FQNEAQ (reference sequence). The CDR3 loop spans 15 amino acids. CDR3: CSSSELQGASYEQYF. The CDR3 DNA reads as TGTTCCAGCAGCGAGTTACAGGGGGCGTCCTACGAGCAGTACTTC.

The CDR3 DNA follows: TGTGCCAGCAGGGACAGGGGTAGCCACGAGCAGTACTTC. Translating it yields CASRDRGSHEQYF. This rearrangement joins TRBV6-5 to TRBJ2-7; 9 nucleotides match TRBD1. The germline CDR1 and CDR2 sequences are MNHEY and SVGAGI. The CDR3 spans 13 residues. The trim removed 6 bases at V and 5 bases at J, leaving 5 bases unmatched.

This chain connects TRBV5-5 to TRBJ2-3, with TRBD1 identical over 7 bases. V shed 1 base, J shed 3 bases, and the junction held 2 bases outside the gene matches. The CDR3 totals 14 residues. Germline CDR1 SGHKS, CDR2 YYEKEE (reference sequence). The CDR3 sequence: CASSLTGVTDTQYF. CDR3 DNA: TGTGCCAGCAGCTTGACAGGGGTAACAGATACGCAGTATTTT.

This chain connects TRBV5-4 to TRBJ2-7; 8 bases agree with TRBD1. Germline-derived CDR1 and CDR2 are SGHNT and YYREEE (reference sequence). CDR3 length: 16 residues. V shed 4 bases, J shed 6 bases, and the junction held 15 bases outside the gene matches. CDR3 sequence: CASSGPAGQGLGEQYF. The CDR3 DNA reads TGTGCCAGCAGCGGACCGGCAGGACAGGGTTTAGGCGAGCAGTACTTC.

This chain joins TRBV5-1 and TRBJ1-2; TRBD1 matches at 9 bases. Germline V CDR1 and CDR2: SGHRS, YFSETQ. The CDR3 runs to 18 residues. V gave up 0 bases and J gave up 8 bases; unmatched junction bases: 17. The DNA for the CDR3 is TGCGCCAGCAGCTTGGGGCCGGGACAGGGCCTCCTCAAGGTCGGCTACACCTTC. Its protein product is CASSLGPGQGLLKVGYTF.

The table lists this clone with a few counts. This sequence joins TRBV19 and TRBJ1-5; D gene unclear. Per the germline V gene, CDR1 is LNHDA and CDR2 is SQIVND (reference sequence). V lost 6 bases to trimming and J lost 2 bases, with 8 bases between them. This CDR3 has 13 residues. The CDR3 sequence is CASSLFGNQPQHF. CDR3 sequence (DNA): TGTGCCAGTAGCCTCTTTGGCAATCAGCCCCAGCATTTT.

This CDR3 reads CASRSRDSFYNEQFF. CDR3 coding DNA: TGTGCCAGCAGGTCCCGGGACAGCTTTTACAATGAGCAGTTCTTC. The chain links TRBV27 to TRBJ2-1; 7 bases match TRBD1. The CDR3 consists of 15 residues. J gave up 4 bases and V 6 bases, and 9 bases lay outside the gene matches. Germline V gives CDR1 MNHEY, CDR2 SMNVEV (reference sequence).

The chain recombines TRBV2 with TRBJ1-5; 10 bases are shared with TRBD1. V lost 7 bases and J lost 1; bases outside the gene matches: 4. CDR1 SNHLY and CDR2 FYNNEI come from the germline V gene. The length of the CDR3 is 15 residues. CDR3 protein: CASTPGQGSNQPQHF. The CDR3, as DNA: TGTGCCAGCACTCCGGGACAGGGGAGCAATCAGCCCCAGCATTTT.

The chain has TRBV13 and TRBJ2-1, with 7 bases fitting TRBD2. V lost 2 bases and J lost 5; bases outside the gene matches: 6. Germline values: CDR1 PRHDT, CDR2 FYEKMQ (reference sequence). CDR3 size: 15 residues. The DNA for the CDR3 is TGTGCCAGCAGCTTAAAATCGGCGGGAGACAATGAGCAGTTCTTC. Translated: CASSLKSAGDNEQFF.

This chain joins TRBV5-4 and TRBJ2-1; a weak D match, TRBD2 (6 bases). V was clipped by 0 bases and J by 2 bases, with 12 bases between them. CDR3 size: 16 residues. Per the germline V gene, CDR1 is SGHNT and CDR2 is YYREEE (reference sequence). CDR3 coding DNA: TGTGCCAGCAGCTTGGCGGCTAGCGAGGCCTACAATGAGCAGTTCTTC. Its protein is CASSLAASEAYNEQFF.

V usage is TRBV7-9 and J usage is TRBJ2-7; TRBD1 aligns across 7 bases. After removal of 1 base from V and 3 bases from J, the junction contained 12 bases not matched to a gene. The germline V gene has CDR1 SEHNR and CDR2 FQNEAQ (reference sequence). CDR3 length equals 17 residues. The CDR3 region has the DNA TGTGCCAGCAGCTTAGGGACAGGAGCCCTGAAAGACTACGAGCAGTACTTC. Translated: CASSLGTGALKDYEQYF. The full variable domain, completed using reference TRBV7-9 and TRBJ2-7, is DTGVSQNPRHKITKRGQNVTFRCDPISEHNRLYWYRQTLGQGPEFLTYFQNEAQLEKSRLLSDRFSAERPKGSFSTLEIQRTEQGDSAMYLCASSLGTGALKDYEQYFGPGTRLTVT.

The chain employs TRBV19 and TRBJ1-4, with a possible D match to TRBD1 (6 bases). This CDR3 contains 14 residues. Trimming stripped 6 bases from V and 5 bases from J, with 13 bases between. CDR1 is LNHDA, CDR2 SQIVND, per germline (reference sequence). CDR3 bases: TGTGCCAGTAGCCAAGGGGGAGAAAATGAAAAACTGTTTTTT. Its translation is CASSQGGENEKLFF.

J is TRBJ2-7 and V is TRBV6-6, with a weak D call TRBD1 (5 bases). Germline V lookup: CDR1 MNHNY, CDR2 SVGAGI (reference sequence). Trimming stripped 0 bases from V and 7 bases from J, with 19 bases between. The CDR3 is 16 residues long. In nucleotides, the CDR3 is TGTGCCAGCAGTTACTCGACGGGTTCAGGGATCGGGGAGCAGTACTTC. As protein: CASSYSTGSGIGEQYF.

CDR3: CASSTGNDYGYTF. The DNA of the CDR3 is TGTGCCAGTTCAACGGGTAATGACTATGGCTACACCTTC. The gene calls are TRBV18 and TRBJ1-2; D is unresolved. Trimming removed 9 bases from V and 3 bases from J, with 14 bases in between. The CDR3 loop spans 13 amino acids. Germline V CDR1 and CDR2: KGHSH, LQKENI.

This rearrangement joins TRBV14 to TRBJ1-1; D not certain. This CDR3 is 14 amino acids long. Trimming removed 7 bases from V and 6 bases from J, with 18 bases in between. CDR1 is SGHDN and CDR2 is FVKESK in the germline V gene. The CDR3 DNA follows: TGTGCCAGCACTCCGGGAGGGCGGCCACCTGAAGCTTTCTTT. Translated, it gives CASTPGGRPPEAFF.

The chain has TRBV5-4 and TRBJ2-2; no clear D. CDR1 is SGHNT, CDR2 YYREEE, per germline (reference sequence). V shed 1 base and J shed 2 bases, with 12 bases lying between them. The CDR3 is 16 amino acids. The CDR3 sequence: CASSLSLLSNTGELFF. CDR3 coding DNA: TGTGCCAGCAGCTTGTCCCTGCTAAGTAACACCGGGGAGCTGTTTTTT.

The rearrangement joins TRBV7-9 to TRBJ1-1, with 7 bases identical to TRBD1. Germline V gene lookup returns CDR1 SEHNR and CDR2 FQNEAQ (reference sequence). With 5 bases clipped from V and 3 bases from J, the junction kept 15 bases outside the gene matches. This CDR3 has 17 residues. The CDR3: CASSPLKTGVLDTEAFF. In nucleotides, the CDR3 is TGTGCCAGCAGCCCGTTGAAAACAGGGGTGTTGGACACTGAAGCTTTCTTT.

CDR3 nucleotides: TGTGCCATCAGTGCCCCGGGACTATCCTCATACAATGAGCAGTTCTTC. Amino acid sequence: CAISAPGLSSYNEQFF. The chain has TRBV10-3 and TRBJ2-1, with 7 bases that match TRBD2. Trimming cost V 4 bases and J 4 bases; bases outside gene matches: 10. Germline CDR1 reads ENHRY; CDR2 reads SYGVKD. The CDR3 loop spans 16 amino acids.

This clone has only a few counts. At one of its ends the junction is not consistent with the germline gene, which may arise from a read error. CDR3 sequence reads: CASRSYREDNQPQHF. DNA for the CDR3: TGTGCTAGCAGATCCTACAGGGAAGACAATCAGCCCCAGCATTTT. J is TRBJ1-5 and V is TRBV7-7, with D maybe TRBD1 (6 bases). The CDR3 has 15 amino acids. Germline V CDR1 and CDR2: SSHAT, FNYEAQ (reference sequence).

This chain joins TRBV7-3 and TRBJ2-5; TRBD2 agrees at 9 bases. This CDR3 region has 16 residues. Germline V gene data show CDR1 as SGHTA and CDR2 as FQGTGA. V trimming: 3 bases; J trimming: 4 bases; junction bases outside the gene matches: 9. The CDR3 region is CASSFRASGNGETQYF. The CDR3 DNA reads as TGTGCCAGCAGCTTTCGGGCTAGCGGGAATGGAGAGACCCAGTACTTC.

The genes are TRBV4-1 and TRBJ1-3, with D perhaps matching TRBD1 (6 bases). V was clipped by 5 bases and J by 4 bases, with 15 bases between them. The germline gives CDR1 MGHRA, CDR2 YSYEKL. The CDR3 spans 15 residues. CDR3 nucleotide sequence: TGCGCCAGCAGCAGCCCCGGGGACATCGGAAACACCATATATTTT. Translating gives CASSSPGDIGNTIYF.